Presented here are 11 T cell receptor beta chains from one specimen sequenced in a study of blood T cell repertoires in COVID-19. Profiled with immunoSEQ multiplex PCR; TCRdb holds only in-frame clones, not every one. This sample has 150,000 to 200,000 clones; about 85% occur once, and the top ten carry 6%. The sequenced material came from peripheral blood. The receptors come from a woman in her thirties or forties with COVID-19, enrolled during active disease.

The chain has TRBV4-3 and TRBJ1-1; D uncertain. CDR1 and CDR2 (germline): LGHNA, YSLEER. Trimming took 4 bases from V and 3 from J, leaving 9 bases between them. The CDR3 sequence is 13 residues long. Written as DNA, the CDR3 is TGCGCCAGCAGCCCTCGGGTGGACACTGAAGCTTTCTTT. This sequence encodes CASSPRVDTEAFF.

Only one count was recorded for this clone. The J gene is TRBJ2-4, the V gene TRBV6-1; D unclear. Germline assignment: CDR1 MNHNS and CDR2 SASEGT. V was cut by 0 bases and J by 9 bases, with 9 bases left in between. The CDR3 contains 13 residues. The CDR3 DNA is TGTGCCAGCAGTGAAGCGAAAAGTAGCATTCAGTACTTC. It specifies CASSEAKSSIQYF.

This clone was observed a single time. The V call is TRBV9, the J call TRBJ1-2; maybe TRBD1 (6 bases). V was cut by 2 bases and J by 0 bases, with 11 bases left in between. Germline values: CDR1 SGDLS, CDR2 YYNGEE. This CDR3 is built from 15 residues. For the CDR3, the DNA is TGTGCCAGCAGCGTCGGACAGCACCCTAACTATGGCTACACCTTC. It codes for CASSVGQHPNYGYTF.

The chain carries TRBV5-1 and TRBJ1-1, with D perhaps TRBD1 (5 bases). V was cut by 4 bases and J by 0 bases, with 13 bases left in between. Germline V lookup: CDR1 SGHRS, CDR2 YFSETQ. The CDR3 extends over 15 amino acids. The CDR3 DNA reads as TGCGCCAGCAGCCTGATGGACATTATGAACACTGAAGCTTTCTTT. Its protein is CASSLMDIMNTEAFF.

The chain joins TRBV5-1 to TRBJ2-7, with D possibly being TRBD1 (5 bases). CDR3 length equals 13 residues. With 8 bases removed from V and 7 bases from J, the gap between germline ends came to 19 bases. Germline loops: CDR1 SGHRS, CDR2 YFSETQ. The CDR3 sequence is CASSPPQGIEQYF. The DNA of the CDR3 is TGCGCCAGTTCCCCCCCTCAGGGCATAGAGCAGTACTTC.

The chain uses TRBV5-1 and TRBJ2-1, with 9 bases lining up with TRBD1. J gave up 5 bases and V 0 bases, and 9 bases lay outside the gene matches. The germline CDR1 and CDR2 sequences are SGHRS and YFSETQ. This CDR3 region has 17 residues. CDR3 sequence reads: CASSLALGTGINNEQFF. As DNA, the CDR3 is TGCGCCAGCAGCTTGGCCCTAGGGACAGGGATCAACAATGAGCAGTTCTTC.

The J gene is TRBJ1-2, the V gene TRBV4-3; 9 bases agree with TRBD1. The CDR3 spans 16 residues. Per germline, CDR1 LGHNA and CDR2 YSLEER. V was clipped by 3 bases and J by 4 bases; unmatched bases: 9. As DNA, the CDR3 is TGCGCCAGCAGCCAGACTACCGGGACAGGGAGCTATGGCTACACCTTC. It yields the protein CASSQTTGTGSYGYTF.

This rearrangement joins TRBV9 to TRBJ1-2; 10 nucleotides match TRBD1. Germline CDR1 reads SGDLS; CDR2 reads YYNGEE. The CDR3 is 12 amino acids. V shed 7 bases and J 8 bases; nucleotides not matched to a gene: 5. The CDR3 bases are TGTGCCAGCTGGGGACAGGGGAGAGGCTACACCTTC. As protein: CASWGQGRGYTF.

Remarks on this clone: An end of the junction does not agree with germline; a read error may underlie this. V gene TRBV6-1 combines with J gene TRBJ2-2; 7 positions agree with TRBD2. CDR1 MNHNS and CDR2 SASEGT come from the germline V gene. The CDR3 runs 16 residues. CDR3 DNA: TGTGCCAGCAGAGAAGGGAGCGGGGTGAACACCGGGGAGCTGTTTTTT. Encoded protein: CASREGSGVNTGELFF.

This clone appeared once. The chain links TRBV5-1 to TRBJ2-5; TRBD2 agrees at 16 bases. The CDR3 is made up of 19 amino acids. The J segment lost 2 bases and the V segment lost 4 bases, leaving 11 bases of the junction unmatched. Germline V gives CDR1 SGHRS, CDR2 YFSETQ. The chain's CDR3 is CASSPKPGLAGGFQETQYF. Written as DNA, the CDR3 is TGCGCCAGCAGCCCAAAACCGGGACTAGCGGGGGGGTTTCAAGAGACCCAGTACTTC.

This clone was counted between two and nine times. V and J are TRBV29-1 and TRBJ1-1, with 8 bases that match TRBD1. CDR3 length: 12 residues. Germline assignment: CDR1 SQVTM and CDR2 ANQGSEA. With 4 bases clipped from V and 10 bases from J, the junction kept 8 bases outside the gene matches. The CDR3 coding sequence is TGCAGCGTTGGGGATGACAGGGGAAGAGCTTTCTTT. Translated, it gives CSVGDDRGRAFF.